The 5 T cell receptor beta chains in this list originate from one sample, sequenced in a study of OX40 agonist ivuxolimab in advanced cancers. TCRdb's copy holds only in-frame clones and misses some; the assay was immunoSEQ multiplex PCR. The sample has 60,000 to 65,000 clones, about 86% seen once. Sequences were derived from CD4+ or CD8+ T cells sorted from blood, sampled in a trial of the OX40 agonist ivuxolimab. The receptors were gathered from an adult with an advanced solid tumor such as melanoma, head and neck, liver or kidney cancer.

J is TRBJ2-1 and V is TRBV2, with 7 bases fitting TRBD1. Per the germline V gene, CDR1 is SNHLY and CDR2 is FYNNEI. This CDR3 region has 15 residues. J gave up 3 bases and V 1 base, and 3 bases lay outside the gene matches. CDR3 bases: TGTGCCAGCAGTGAAGTGGCAGGGGGCTACAATGAGCAGTTCTTC. Its protein product is CASSEVAGGYNEQFF.

The chain is built from TRBV28 and TRBJ2-2, with 8 bases that match TRBD2. CDR3 length: 20 residues. Germline CDR1 MDHEN, CDR2 SYDVKM. J gave up 6 bases and V 4 bases, and 22 bases lay outside the gene matches. The CDR3 DNA reads as TGTGCCAGCAGTTCCCGCCCCGGGGTAGCGGGAAGGGTTACCCCCGGGGAGCTGTTTTTT. Its protein is CASSSRPGVAGRVTPGELFF.

This chain connects TRBV28 to TRBJ1-1; the D is unclear. The V end lost 4 bases, the J end lost 0 bases, and 9 bases lay between the germline ends. The CDR3 runs to 14 residues. The germline V gene encodes CDR1 MDHEN and CDR2 SYDVKM. CDR3 sequence reads: CASSSPPMNTEAFF. The CDR3 region has the DNA TGTGCCAGCAGTTCCCCCCCTATGAACACTGAAGCTTTCTTT.

The CDR3 loop is CAGRGAQTQYF. Written as DNA, the CDR3 is TGTGCCGGACGCGGGGCCCAGACCCAGTACTTC. The chain combines TRBV18 with TRBJ2-5; TRBD2 is a possible D gene (6 bases). The V end lost 11 bases, the J end lost 6 bases, and 13 bases lay between the germline ends. Germline V lookup: CDR1 KGHSH, CDR2 LQKENI. The CDR3 consists of 11 residues.

The chain recombines TRBV4-1 with TRBJ1-6; tentative D call: TRBD1 (6 bases). Germline V gene sequence: CDR1 MGHRA, CDR2 YSYEKL. The V gene lost 7 bases and the J gene lost 6 bases, with 22 bases spanning the gap. The CDR3 length is 17 residues. The CDR3 bases are TGCGCCAGCAACCCAATTGGAGTACCAGGGGCTAATTCACCCCTCCACTTT. Translation: CASNPIGVPGANSPLHF.